A single sample gave rise to the 4 T cell receptor beta chains below, sequenced in a study of blood T cells in healthy people across ages. A second PCR, run for about 6 to 11 cycles, used a sample-barcoded 5' primer plus a J-beta primer mix. TCRdb redid the calling of the 5' RACE reads with MiXCR, one entry per CDR3 protein. The table records some 1.5 million distinct CDR3 sequences, about 28% of them present only once. The sequenced sample was blood. These receptors came from a young woman in good health.

V and J are TRBV11-2 and TRBJ2-5; a weak D match, TRBD1 (5 bases). The CDR3 consists of 14 residues. Germline lookup yields CDR1 SGHAT and CDR2 FQNNGV. Between the trimmed V and J ends, which lost 6 bases and 1 base, there was a span of 12 bases. Here the CDR3 DNA reads TGTGCCAGCAGTCAGAGACAGTCCCAAGAGACCCAGTACTTC. As protein: CASSQRQSQETQYF.

V and J are TRBV6-5 and TRBJ1-1, with 7 bases aligning to TRBD1. The CDR3 totals 13 residues. V was clipped by 5 bases and J by 6 bases; unmatched bases: 6. CDR1 is MNHEY, CDR2 SVGAGI, per germline. This CDR3 is CASSRTGFSEAFF. DNA of the CDR3: TGTGCCAGCAGTCGGACAGGTTTCTCTGAAGCTTTCTTT.

This sequence joins TRBV29-1 and TRBJ2-3, with D perhaps TRBD1 (6 bases). This CDR3 has 14 amino acids. Trimming removed 6 bases from V and 3 bases from J, with 16 bases in between. Germline CDR1 is SQVTM and CDR2 is ANQGSEA. This CDR3 is CSVSPGDGTDTQYF. In DNA form, the CDR3 reads TGCAGCGTGAGCCCAGGGGATGGGACAGATACGCAGTATTTT.

V usage is TRBV12-3 or TRBV12-4 and J usage is TRBJ1-5; D might be TRBD1 (5 bases). CDR3 length equals 14 residues. The V gene lost 7 bases and the J gene lost 5 bases, with 15 bases spanning the gap. This CDR3 is CASTVSLGDQPQHF. The CDR3 DNA sequence: TGTGCCAGCACGGTTTCTCTGGGGGATCAGCCCCAGCATTTT.